The next 4 T cell receptor beta chains were all read from a single sample in a study of T cell repertoires in ileal Crohn's disease. The method was immunoSEQ multiplex PCR; TCRdb's version includes in-frame clones alone and lacks a portion of them. Of about 5,300 clones listed, roughly 80% are singletons. As to time point: inflamed ileum from the surgical specimen. Source material: ileal tissue. The receptors were sampled from an adult with Crohn's disease.

This clone came up a few times. The gene calls are TRBV30 and TRBJ2-7; the D call may be TRBD1 or TRBD2 (7 bases each). Trimming pared 4 bases from V and 3 bases from J, leaving 19 bases between. CDR3 size: 15 residues. The germline V gene encodes CDR1 GTSNPN and CDR2 SVGIG (reference sequence). The DNA for the CDR3 is TGTGCCTGGAATTTGGGGGGAGGGGGCTTCTACGAGCAGTACTTC. Its translation: CAWNLGGGGFYEQYF.

The V call is TRBV5-4, the J call TRBJ2-1; 8 nucleotides align to TRBD1. Germline-derived CDR1 and CDR2 are SGHNT and YYREEE (reference sequence). This CDR3 spans 13 amino acids. Trimming at V came to 4 bases and at J to 6 bases, leaving 3 bases not matched to a gene. The CDR3 coding sequence is TGTGCCAGCAGCCCTACAGGGGGCAATGAGCAGTTCTTC. It encodes CASSPTGGNEQFF. The full variable domain, its missing parts supplied by reference TRBV5-4 and TRBJ2-1, is ETGVTQSPTHLIKTRGQQVTLRCSSQSGHNTVSWYQQALGQGPQFIFQYYREEENGRGNFPPRFSGLQFPNYSSELNVNALELDDSALYLCASSPTGGNEQFFGPGTRLTVL.

The chain recombines TRBV6-4 with TRBJ1-5; possible D gene TRBD1, 5 bases. The CDR3 runs to 13 residues. With 4 bases removed from V and 1 base from J, the gap between germline ends came to 5 bases. In germline, CDR1 is MRHNA, CDR2 SNTAGT. CDR3 loop: CASSAGSNQPQHF. The CDR3, as DNA: TGTGCCAGCAGTGCAGGGAGCAATCAGCCCCAGCATTTT.

The V call is TRBV9, the J call TRBJ1-1; 7 bases match TRBD1. There are 16 residues in the CDR3. Germline trimming cut 3 bases from V and 3 bases from J; bases unmatched to any gene: 11. Germline CDR1 and CDR2: SGDLS and YYNGEE. The CDR3 DNA reads as TGTGCCAGCAGCGCCAGGACAGGAGGATTTTACACTGAAGCTTTCTTT. This gives the protein CASSARTGGFYTEAFF.